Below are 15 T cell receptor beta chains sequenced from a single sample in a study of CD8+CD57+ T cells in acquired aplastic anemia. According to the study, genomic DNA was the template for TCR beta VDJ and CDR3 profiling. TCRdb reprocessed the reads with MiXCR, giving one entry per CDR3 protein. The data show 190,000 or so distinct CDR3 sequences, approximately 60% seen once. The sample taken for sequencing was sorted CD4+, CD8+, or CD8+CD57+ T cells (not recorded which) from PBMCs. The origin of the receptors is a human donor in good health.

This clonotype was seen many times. Here the CDR3 reads CASSLGTGVAYEQYF. CDR3 DNA: TGTGCCAGCAGCCTCGGGACAGGGGTGGCCTACGAGCAGTACTTC. This sequence joins TRBV7-8 and TRBJ2-7; 10 nucleotides agree with TRBD1. Germline V gene sequence: CDR1 SGHVS, CDR2 FQNEAQ. Losses at the gene ends were 5 bases for V and 2 bases for J; bases not matched to a gene: 6. The CDR3 contains 15 residues.

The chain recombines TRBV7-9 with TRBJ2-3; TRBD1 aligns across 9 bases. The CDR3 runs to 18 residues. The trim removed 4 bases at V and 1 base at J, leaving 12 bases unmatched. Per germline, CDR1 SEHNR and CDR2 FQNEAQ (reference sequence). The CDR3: CASSSNRGRSTGTDTQYF. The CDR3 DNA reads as TGTGCCAGCAGCTCTAACAGGGGGCGATCCACTGGCACAGATACGCAGTATTTT.

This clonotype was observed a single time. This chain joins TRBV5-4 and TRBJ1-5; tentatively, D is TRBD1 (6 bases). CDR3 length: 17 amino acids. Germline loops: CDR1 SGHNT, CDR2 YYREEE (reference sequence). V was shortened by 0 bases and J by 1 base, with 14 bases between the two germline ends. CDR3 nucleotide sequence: TGTGCCAGCAGCTTGGGCGGGGGGCCAGGAAGCAATCAGCCCCAGCATTTT. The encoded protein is CASSLGGGPGSNQPQHF.

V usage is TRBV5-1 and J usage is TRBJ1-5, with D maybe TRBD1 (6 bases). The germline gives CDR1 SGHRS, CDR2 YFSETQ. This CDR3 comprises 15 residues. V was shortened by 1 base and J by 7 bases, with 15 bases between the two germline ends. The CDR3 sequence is CASSLTGTSGQPQHF. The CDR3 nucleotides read TGCGCCAGCAGCTTGACAGGGACCTCTGGACAGCCCCAGCATTTT.

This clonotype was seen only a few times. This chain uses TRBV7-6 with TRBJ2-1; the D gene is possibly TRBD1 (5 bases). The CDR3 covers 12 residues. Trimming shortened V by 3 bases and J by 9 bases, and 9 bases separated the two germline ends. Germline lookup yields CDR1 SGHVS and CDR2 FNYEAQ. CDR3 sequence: CASSFSGIEQFF. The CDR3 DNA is TGTGCCAGCAGCTTCTCAGGGATTGAGCAGTTCTTC. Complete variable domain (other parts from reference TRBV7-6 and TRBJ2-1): GAGVSQSPRYKVTKRGQDVALRCDPISGHVSLYWYRQALGQGPEFLTYFNYEAQQDKSGLPNDRFSAERPEGSISTLTIQRTEQRDSAMYRCASSFSGIEQFFGPGTRLTVL.

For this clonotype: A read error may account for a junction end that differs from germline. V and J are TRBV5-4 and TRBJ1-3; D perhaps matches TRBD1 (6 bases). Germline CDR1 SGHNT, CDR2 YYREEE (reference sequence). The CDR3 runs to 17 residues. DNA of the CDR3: TGCGCCAGCAGCCCAGGACCGGGGGGGCGTCGTGGAAACACCATATATTTT. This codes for CASSPGPGGRRGNTIYF. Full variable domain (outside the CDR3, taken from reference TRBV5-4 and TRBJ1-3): ETGVTQSPTHLIKTRGQQVTLRCSSQSGHNTVSWYQQALGQGPQFIFQYYREEENGRGNFPPRFSGLQFPNYSSELNVNALELDDSALYLCASSPGPGGRRGNTIYFGEGSWLTVV.

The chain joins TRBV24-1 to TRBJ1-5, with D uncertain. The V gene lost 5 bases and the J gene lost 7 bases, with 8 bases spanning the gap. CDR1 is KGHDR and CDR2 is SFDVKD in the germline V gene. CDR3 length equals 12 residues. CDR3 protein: CATSVGSQPQHF. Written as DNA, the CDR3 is TGTGCCACCAGTGTAGGGAGCCAGCCCCAGCATTTT.

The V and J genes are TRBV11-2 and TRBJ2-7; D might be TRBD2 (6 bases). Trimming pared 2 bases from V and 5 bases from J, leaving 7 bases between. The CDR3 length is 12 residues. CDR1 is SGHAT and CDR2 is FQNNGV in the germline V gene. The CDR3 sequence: CASSLWTNEQYF. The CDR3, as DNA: TGTGCCAGCAGCTTATGGACTAACGAGCAGTACTTC.

The CDR3 DNA reads TGTGCCAGCAATAACTACATCTATGGCTACACCTTC. Translated, it gives CASNNYIYGYTF. The chain joins TRBV6-5 to TRBJ1-2, with D uncertain. V lost 7 bases and J 4 bases, leaving 10 bases between the germline ends. Germline assignment: CDR1 MNHEY and CDR2 SVGAGI. CDR3 length equals 12 residues.

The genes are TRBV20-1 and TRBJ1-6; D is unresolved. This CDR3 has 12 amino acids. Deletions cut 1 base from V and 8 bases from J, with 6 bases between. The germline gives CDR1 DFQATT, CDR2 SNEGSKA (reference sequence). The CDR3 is CSARGEHSPLHF. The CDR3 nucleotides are TGCAGTGCTAGAGGTGAACATTCACCCCTCCACTTT.

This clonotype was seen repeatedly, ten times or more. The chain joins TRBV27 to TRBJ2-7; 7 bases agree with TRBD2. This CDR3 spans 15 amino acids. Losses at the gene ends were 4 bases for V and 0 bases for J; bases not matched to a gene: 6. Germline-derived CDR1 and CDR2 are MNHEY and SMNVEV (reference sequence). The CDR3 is CASSWAASGSYEQYF. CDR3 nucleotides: TGTGCCAGCAGTTGGGCGGCTAGCGGCTCCTACGAGCAGTACTTC.

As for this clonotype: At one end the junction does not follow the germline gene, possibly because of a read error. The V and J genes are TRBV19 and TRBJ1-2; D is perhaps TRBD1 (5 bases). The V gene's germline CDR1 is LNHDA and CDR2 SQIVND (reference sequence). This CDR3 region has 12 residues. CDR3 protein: CDSTAGFVGYTF. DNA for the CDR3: TGTGACAGTACCGCAGGGTTCGTGGGCTACACCTTC.

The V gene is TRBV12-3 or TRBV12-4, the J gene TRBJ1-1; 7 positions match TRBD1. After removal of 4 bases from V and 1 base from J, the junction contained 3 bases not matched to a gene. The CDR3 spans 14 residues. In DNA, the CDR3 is TGTGCCAGCAGTTCGGGACAGTCGAACACTGAAGCTTTCTTT. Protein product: CASSSGQSNTEAFF.

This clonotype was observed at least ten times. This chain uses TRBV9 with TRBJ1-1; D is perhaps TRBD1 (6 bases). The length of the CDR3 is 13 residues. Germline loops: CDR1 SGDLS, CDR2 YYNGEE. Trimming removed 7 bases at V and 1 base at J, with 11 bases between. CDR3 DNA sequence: TGTGCCAGCGGCCAAGGGGGGAACACTGAAGCTTTCTTT. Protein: CASGQGGNTEAFF.

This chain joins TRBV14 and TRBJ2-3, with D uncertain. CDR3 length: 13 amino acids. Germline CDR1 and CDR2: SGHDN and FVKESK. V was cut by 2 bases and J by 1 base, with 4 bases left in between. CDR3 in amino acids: CASSQPGTDTQYF. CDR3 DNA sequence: TGTGCCAGCAGCCAACCAGGCACAGATACGCAGTATTTT.